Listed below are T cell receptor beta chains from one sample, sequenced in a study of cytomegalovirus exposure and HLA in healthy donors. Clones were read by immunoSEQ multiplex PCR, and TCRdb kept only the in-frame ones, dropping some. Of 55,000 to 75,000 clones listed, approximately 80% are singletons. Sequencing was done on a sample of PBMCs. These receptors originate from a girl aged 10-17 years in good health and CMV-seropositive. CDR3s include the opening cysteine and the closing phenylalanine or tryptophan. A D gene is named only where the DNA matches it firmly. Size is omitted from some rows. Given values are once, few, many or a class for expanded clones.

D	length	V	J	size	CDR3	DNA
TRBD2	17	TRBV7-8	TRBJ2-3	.	CASSLAASGGNRNTQYF	TGTGCCAGCAGCTTAGCGGCTAGCGGGGGGAATCGGAATACGCAGTATTTT
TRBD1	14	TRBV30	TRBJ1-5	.	CAWSETGWNQPQHF	TGTGCCTGGAGCGAGACAGGGTGGAATCAGCCCCAGCATTTT
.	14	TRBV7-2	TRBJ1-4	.	CASSFRAVEEKLFF	TGTGCCAGCAGCTTCAGGGCGGTTGAAGAAAAACTGTTTTTT
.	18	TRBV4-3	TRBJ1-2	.	CASSQVPLGQRKGYGYTF	TGCGCCAGCAGCCAAGTGCCCCTTGGACAGCGCAAGGGCTATGGCTACACCTTC
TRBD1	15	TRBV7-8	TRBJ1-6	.	CASSRETGATPPLHF	TGTGCCAGCAGCCGAGAGACAGGGGCAACTCCACCCCTCCACTTT
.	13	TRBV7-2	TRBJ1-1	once	CASSLERRAEAFF	TGTGCCAGCAGCTTAGAGAGGAGGGCTGAAGCTTTCTTT
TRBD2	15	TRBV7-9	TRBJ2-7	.	CASSLGTSATYEQYF	TGTGCCAGCAGCCTAGGGACTAGCGCAACCTACGAGCAGTACTTC
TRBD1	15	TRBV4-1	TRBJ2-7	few	CASSRSTGVETEQYF	TGCGCCAGCAGCCGATCGACAGGGGTGGAAACTGAGCAGTACTTC
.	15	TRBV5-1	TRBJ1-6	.	CASTLDGGLNSPLHF	TGCGCCAGCACCTTAGACGGAGGTTTGAATTCACCCCTCCACTTT
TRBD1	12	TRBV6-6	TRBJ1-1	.	CASSLGQIEAFF	TGTGCCAGCAGCTTGGGACAGATTGAAGCTTTCTTT
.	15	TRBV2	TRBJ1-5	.	CASNLDRRSNQPQHF	TGTGCCAGCAACTTAGACAGGCGGAGCAATCAGCCCCAGCATTTT
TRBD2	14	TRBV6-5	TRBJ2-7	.	CASSYQRGAYEQYF	TGTGCCAGCAGTTATCAGCGGGGGGCCTACGAGCAGTACTTC
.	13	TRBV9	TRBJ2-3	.	CASSVGVSDTQYF	TGTGCCAGCAGCGTGGGCGTTTCAGATACGCAGTATTTT
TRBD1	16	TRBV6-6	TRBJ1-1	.	CASSYNRGGLWFEAFF	TGTGCCAGCAGTTACAACAGGGGAGGACTTTGGTTTGAAGCTTTCTTT
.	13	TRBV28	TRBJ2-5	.	CASSFFQKETQYF	TGTGCCAGCAGTTTTTTCCAGAAAGAGACCCAGTACTTC
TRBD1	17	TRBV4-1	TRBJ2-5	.	CASRRDSDRGQQETQYF	TGCGCCAGCAGACGTGATTCGGACAGGGGCCAACAAGAGACCCAGTACTTC
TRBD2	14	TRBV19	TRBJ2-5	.	CASSLLAGVKTQYF	TGTGCCAGTAGCCTACTAGCGGGGGTTAAGACCCAGTACTTC
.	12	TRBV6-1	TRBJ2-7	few	CASSVLGTTYDF	TGTGCCAGCTCCGTTTTGGGGACAACCTACGACTTC
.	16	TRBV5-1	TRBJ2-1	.	CASSLGTLARWNEQFF	TGCGCCAGCAGCTTGGGTACACTAGCTCGCTGGAATGAGCAGTTCTTC
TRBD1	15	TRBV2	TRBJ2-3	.	CASSKRTGGTDTQYF	TGTGCCAGCAGTAAAAGGACAGGGGGCACAGATACGCAGTATTTT
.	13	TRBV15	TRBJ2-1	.	CATGGVLSPEQFF	TGTGCCACCGGAGGGGTCCTCTCTCCCGAGCAGTTCTTC
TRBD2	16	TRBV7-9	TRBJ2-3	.	CASSPGLAGGQDTQYF	TGTGCCAGCAGCCCCGGACTAGCGGGGGGGCAAGATACGCAGTATTTT
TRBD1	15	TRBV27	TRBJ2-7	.	CASSRRTGKDYEQYF	TGTGCCAGCAGCCGACGGACAGGGAAAGACTACGAGCAGTACTTC
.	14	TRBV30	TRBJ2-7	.	CAWSAGAGYYEQYF	TGTGCCTGGAGCGCTGGGGCGGGATACTACGAGCAGTACTTC